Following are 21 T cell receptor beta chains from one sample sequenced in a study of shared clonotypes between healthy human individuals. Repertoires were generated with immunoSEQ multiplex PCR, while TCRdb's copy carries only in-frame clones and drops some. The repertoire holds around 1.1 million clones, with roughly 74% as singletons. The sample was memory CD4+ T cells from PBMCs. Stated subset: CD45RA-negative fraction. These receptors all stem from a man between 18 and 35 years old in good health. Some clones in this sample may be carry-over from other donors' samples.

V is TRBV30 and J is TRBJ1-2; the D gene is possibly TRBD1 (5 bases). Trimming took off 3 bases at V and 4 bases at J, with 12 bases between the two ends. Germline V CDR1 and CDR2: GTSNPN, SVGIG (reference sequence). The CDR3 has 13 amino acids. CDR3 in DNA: TGTGCCTGGAGCCGGACGGGGCTCTATGGCTACACCTTC. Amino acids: CAWSRTGLYGYTF.

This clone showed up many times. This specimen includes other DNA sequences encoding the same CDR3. CDR3 loop: CASSVRPGDEQYF. The CDR3 DNA follows: TGTGCCAGCAGCGTGCGCCCTGGCGACGAGCAGTACTTC. This sequence joins TRBV4-2 and TRBJ2-7, with D unresolved. Trimming pared 5 bases from V and 5 bases from J, leaving 13 bases between. CDR1 and CDR2 (germline): LGHNA, YNFKEQ. This CDR3 has 13 amino acids.

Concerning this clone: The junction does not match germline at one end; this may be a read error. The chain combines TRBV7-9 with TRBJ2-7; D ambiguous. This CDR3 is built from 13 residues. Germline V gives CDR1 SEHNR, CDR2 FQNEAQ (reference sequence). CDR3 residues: CASSSRGPYGQYF. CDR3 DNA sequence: TGTGCCAGCAGCTCCCGAGGACCCTACGGGCAGTACTTC.

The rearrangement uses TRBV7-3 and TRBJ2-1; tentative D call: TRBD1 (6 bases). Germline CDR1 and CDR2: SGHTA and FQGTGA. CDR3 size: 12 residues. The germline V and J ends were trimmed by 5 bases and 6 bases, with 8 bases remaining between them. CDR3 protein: CASSPQGNEQFF. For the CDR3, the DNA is TGTGCCAGCAGCCCACAGGGCAATGAGCAGTTCTTC.

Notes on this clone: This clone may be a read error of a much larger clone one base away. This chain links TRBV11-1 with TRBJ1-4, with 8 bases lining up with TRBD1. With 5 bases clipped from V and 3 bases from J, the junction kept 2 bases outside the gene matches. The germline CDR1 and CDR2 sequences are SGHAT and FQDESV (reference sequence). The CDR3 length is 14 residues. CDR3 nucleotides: TGTGCCAGCAGCGCGGGACAGGCTAATGAAAAACTGTTTTTT. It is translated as CASSAGQANEKLFF.

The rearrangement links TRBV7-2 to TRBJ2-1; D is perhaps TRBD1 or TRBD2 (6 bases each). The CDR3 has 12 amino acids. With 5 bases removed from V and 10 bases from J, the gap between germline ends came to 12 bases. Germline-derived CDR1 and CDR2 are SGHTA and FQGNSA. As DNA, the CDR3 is TGTGCCAGCAGCATAGGGGGGAGAGAGCAGTTCTTC. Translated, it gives CASSIGGREQFF.

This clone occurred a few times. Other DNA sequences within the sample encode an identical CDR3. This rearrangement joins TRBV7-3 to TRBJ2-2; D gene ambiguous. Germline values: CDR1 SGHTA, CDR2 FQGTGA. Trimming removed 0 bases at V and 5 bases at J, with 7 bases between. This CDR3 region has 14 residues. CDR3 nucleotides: TGTGCCAGCAGCTTAACGTCTAGGACCGGGGAGCTGTTTTTT. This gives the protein CASSLTSRTGELFF.

The DNA of the CDR3 is TGTGCCAGCAGCCACGACCGGAGCTCCTACAATGAGCAGTTCTTC. Its translation: CASSHDRSSYNEQFF. The chain carries TRBV25-1 and TRBJ2-1; D is ambiguous. CDR3 length: 15 residues. CDR1 is MGHDK, CDR2 SYGVNS, per germline. V dropped 6 bases and J dropped 0 bases, with 12 bases sitting between them.

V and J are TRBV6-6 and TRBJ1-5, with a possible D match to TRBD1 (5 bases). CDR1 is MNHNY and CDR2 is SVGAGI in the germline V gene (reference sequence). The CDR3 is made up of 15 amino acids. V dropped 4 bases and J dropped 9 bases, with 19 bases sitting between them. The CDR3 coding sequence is TGTGCCAGCAGTTCCCGACGGGGGGAGGGTGGGCCCCAGCATTTT. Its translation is CASSSRRGEGGPQHF.

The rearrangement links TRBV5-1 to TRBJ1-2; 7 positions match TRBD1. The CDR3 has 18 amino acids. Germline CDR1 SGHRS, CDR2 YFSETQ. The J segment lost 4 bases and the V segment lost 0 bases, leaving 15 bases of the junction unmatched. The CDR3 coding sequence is TGCGCCAGCAGCTTGGAGGGACAGTCGATTCGACCGTCCTATGGCTACACCTTC. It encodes CASSLEGQSIRPSYGYTF.

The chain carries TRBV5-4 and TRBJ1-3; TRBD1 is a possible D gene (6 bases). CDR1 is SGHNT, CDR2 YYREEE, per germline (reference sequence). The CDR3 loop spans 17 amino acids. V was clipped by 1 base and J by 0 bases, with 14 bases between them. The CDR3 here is CASSLRYSGDSGNTIYF. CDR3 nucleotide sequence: TGTGCCAGCAGCTTGAGATATTCAGGGGACTCTGGAAACACCATATATTTT.

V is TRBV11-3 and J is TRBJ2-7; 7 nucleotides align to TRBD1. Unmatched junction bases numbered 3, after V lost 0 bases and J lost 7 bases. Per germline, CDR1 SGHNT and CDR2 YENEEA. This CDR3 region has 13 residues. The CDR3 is CASSLEPRGEQYF. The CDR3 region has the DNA TGTGCCAGCAGCTTAGAGCCCAGGGGGGAGCAGTACTTC. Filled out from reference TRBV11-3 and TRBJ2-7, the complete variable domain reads EAGVVQSPRYKIIEKKQPVAFWCNPISGHNTLYWYLQNLGQGPELLIRYENEEAVDDSQLPKDRFSAERLKGVDSTLKIQPAELGDSAVYLCASSLEPRGEQYFGPGTRLTVT.

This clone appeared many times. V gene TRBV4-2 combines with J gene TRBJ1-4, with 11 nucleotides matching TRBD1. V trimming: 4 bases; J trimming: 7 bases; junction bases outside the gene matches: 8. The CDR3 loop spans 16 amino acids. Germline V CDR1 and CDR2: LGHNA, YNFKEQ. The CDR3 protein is CASSPQPGTGGEKLFF. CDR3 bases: TGTGCCAGCAGCCCACAGCCCGGGACAGGGGGTGAAAAACTGTTTTTT.

CDR3 bases: TGCGCCAGCAGCTTGAGCGGGCCAATCTACGAGCAGTACTTC. Translated: CASSLSGPIYEQYF. The chain recombines TRBV5-1 with TRBJ2-7; possible D gene TRBD2, 6 bases. Trimming took off 1 base at V and 3 bases at J, with 11 bases between the two ends. This CDR3 comprises 14 residues. Germline V CDR1 and CDR2: SGHRS, YFSETQ.

The CDR3 sequence: CASSFQDYGYTF. The DNA for the CDR3 is TGTGCCAGCAGTTTCCAGGACTATGGCTACACCTTC. The chain carries TRBV28 and TRBJ1-2; D is undetermined. The ends were cut back, 3 bases at V and 3 bases at J, with 5 bases in the middle. In germline, CDR1 is MDHEN, CDR2 SYDVKM. The length of the CDR3 is 12 residues.

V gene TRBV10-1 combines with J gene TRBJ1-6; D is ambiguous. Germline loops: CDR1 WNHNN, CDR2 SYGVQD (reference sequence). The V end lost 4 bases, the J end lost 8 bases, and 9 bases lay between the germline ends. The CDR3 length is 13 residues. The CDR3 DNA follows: TGCGCCAGCAGTGCAACAGTTTATTCACCCCTCCACTTT. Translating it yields CASSATVYSPLHF.

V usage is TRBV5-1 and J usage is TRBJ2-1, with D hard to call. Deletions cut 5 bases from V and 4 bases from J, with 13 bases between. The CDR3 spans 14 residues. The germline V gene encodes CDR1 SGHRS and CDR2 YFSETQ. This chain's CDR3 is CASSIGLVYNEQFF. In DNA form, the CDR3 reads TGCGCCAGCAGTATCGGTTTAGTGTACAATGAGCAGTTCTTC.

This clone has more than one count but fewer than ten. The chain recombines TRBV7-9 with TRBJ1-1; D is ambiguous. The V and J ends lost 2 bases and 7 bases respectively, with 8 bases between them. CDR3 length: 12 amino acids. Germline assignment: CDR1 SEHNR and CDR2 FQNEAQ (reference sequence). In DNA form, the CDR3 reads TGTGCCAGCAGCTTATCGGGCGGTGAAGCTTTCTTT. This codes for CASSLSGGEAFF.

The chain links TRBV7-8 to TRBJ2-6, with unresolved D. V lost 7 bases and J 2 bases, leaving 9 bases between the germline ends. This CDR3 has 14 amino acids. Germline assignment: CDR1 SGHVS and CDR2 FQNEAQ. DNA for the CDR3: TGTGCCAGCACCATAAGTGCTGGGGCCAACGTCCTGACTTTC. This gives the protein CASTISAGANVLTF. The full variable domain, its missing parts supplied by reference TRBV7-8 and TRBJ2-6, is GAGVSQSPRYKVAKRGQDVALRCDPISGHVSLFWYQQALGQGPEFLTYFQNEAQLDKSGLPSDRFFAERPEGSVSTLKIQRTQQEDSAVYLCASTISAGANVLTFGAGSRLTVL.

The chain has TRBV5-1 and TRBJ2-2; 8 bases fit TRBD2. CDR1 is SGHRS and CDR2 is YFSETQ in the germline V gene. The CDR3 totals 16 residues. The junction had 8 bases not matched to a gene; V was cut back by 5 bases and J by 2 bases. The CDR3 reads CASSMYTSGNTGELFF. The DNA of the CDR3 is TGCGCCAGCAGTATGTACACTAGCGGTAACACCGGGGAGCTGTTTTTT.

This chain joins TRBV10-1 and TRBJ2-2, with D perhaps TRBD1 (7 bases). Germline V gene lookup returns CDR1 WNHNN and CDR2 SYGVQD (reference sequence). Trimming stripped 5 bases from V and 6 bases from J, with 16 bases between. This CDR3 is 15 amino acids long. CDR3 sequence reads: CASSPGWRGPGELFF. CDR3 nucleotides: TGCGCCAGCAGTCCCGGTTGGAGGGGGCCCGGGGAGCTGTTTTTT.